Listed below are T cell receptor beta chains from one sample, sequenced in a study of cytomegalovirus exposure and HLA in healthy donors. The assay was immunoSEQ multiplex PCR, and TCRdb's table has in-frame clones only and misses some. The repertoire holds some 82,000 clones, with approximately 88% as singletons. Input material: PBMCs. The receptors come from a woman aged 45-65 years in good health and CMV-seronegative. CDR3s include the opening cysteine and the closing phenylalanine or tryptophan. The D gene is left open where the match is weak. Not every row has a clone size; where given, it reads once, few, many or a size class.

clone_size d_call j_call v_call cdr3_nt cdr3_aa
- - TRBJ1-4 TRBV15 TGTGCCACCAGCTCAAGACAGGTTCTTGAAAAACTGTTTTTT CATSSRQVLEKLFF
- - TRBJ2-2 TRBV29-1 TGCAGCGTTGGGACAGTCGGGGAGCTGTTTTTT CSVGTVGELFF
- TRBD1 TRBJ1-2 TRBV7-2 TGTGCCAGCAGCGTTCCCGGGACAGGGGGTGCCTATGGCTACACCTTC CASSVPGTGGAYGYTF
- TRBD2 TRBJ2-1 TRBV29-1 TGCACCGGGACTAGCGGGAAGACTGAGCAGTTCTTC CTGTSGKTEQFF
- TRBD2 TRBJ2-3 TRBV9 TGTGCCAGCAGCGTAGAAACTAGCGGGGTCCCAGATACGCAGTATTTT CASSVETSGVPDTQYF
once TRBD2 TRBJ2-1 TRBV13 TGTGCCAGCAGCTCGGGACTAGCGGGTCAGGATGAGCAGTTCTTC CASSSGLAGQDEQFF
- - TRBJ2-7 TRBV4-1 TGCGCCAGCAGCCAAGAATGGGACTTTAGCTTCGAGCAGTACTTC CASSQEWDFSFEQYF
- TRBD1 TRBJ1-1 TRBV5-1 TGCGCCAGCAGCCCGGGACAGCCAAACACTGAAGCTTTCTTT CASSPGQPNTEAFF
- TRBD1 TRBJ1-5 TRBV25-1 TGTGCCAGCACTGGACAGGGAAGCAATCAGCCCCAGCATTTT CASTGQGSNQPQHF
- - TRBJ2-1 TRBV5-6 TGTGCCAGCAGCTTGGCGAGGGCGGGGTCCTACAATGAGCAGTTCTTC CASSLARAGSYNEQFF
- TRBD2 TRBJ2-7 TRBV29-1 TGCAGCGTAGTCCCTAGCGGGAGGGTCACCTACGAGCAGTACTTC CSVVPSGRVTYEQYF
- TRBD2 TRBJ2-1 TRBV7-9 TGTGCCAGCAGCTTAGAAGGGGAAGGCGGGAGGAAGTCCTACAATGAGCAGTTCTTC CASSLEGEGGRKSYNEQFF
- - TRBJ2-7 TRBV18 TGTGCCAGCTCACCAGGGGCAGGGTACGAGCAGTACTTC CASSPGAGYEQYF
- TRBD1 TRBJ1-1 TRBV28 TGTGCCAGCAGTACCACAGGGGCAAACACTGAAGCTTTCTTT CASSTTGANTEAFF
- - TRBJ2-3 TRBV6-4 TGTGCCAGCAGTCGGACTGGGGGGAGCACAGATACGCAGTATTTT CASSRTGGSTDTQYF
- - TRBJ1-5 TRBV10-3 TGTGCCATCAGAGAGGACCGGGGGATCAGCAATCAGCCCCAGCATTTT CAIREDRGISNQPQHF
- - TRBJ1-5 TRBV28 TGTGCCAGCAGTCCCGACTATGCCCCACCTCGGGGTAGCAATCAGCCCCAGCATTTT CASSPDYAPPRGSNQPQHF
- TRBD1 TRBJ2-3 TRBV25-1 TGTGCCAGCAGTGAATACGCACAGGGGTTCACAGATACGCAGTATTTT CASSEYAQGFTDTQYF
once - TRBJ2-7 TRBV11-2 TGTGCCAGCAGCTTAGATCCAGCGATCTACGAGCAGTACTTC CASSLDPAIYEQYF
- - TRBJ1-4 TRBV9 TGTGCCAGCAGCGTAGCTCCAGGGGTAGGTGAAAAACTGTTTTTT CASSVAPGVGEKLFF
- - TRBJ2-7 TRBV28 TGTGCCAGCAGTTTACCCGGGTCTAAATCCTACGAGCAGTACTTC CASSLPGSKSYEQYF
- TRBD2 TRBJ2-1 TRBV5-6 TGTGCCAGCAGGCTAGCGGGGTTCAATGAGCAGTTCTTC CASRLAGFNEQFF
- - TRBJ1-1 TRBV27 TGTGCCAGCAGTTTAAACCCGGACAGACTGAACACTGAAGCTTTCTTT CASSLNPDRLNTEAFF
- - TRBJ2-5 TRBV6-5 TGTGCCAGCAGTTATCGGTCTCCACAAGAGACCCAGTACTTC CASSYRSPQETQYF
- - TRBJ2-7 TRBV10-1 TGCGCCAGCAGTGATTTGACCCAGGGTGGCTACGAGCAGTACTTC CASSDLTQGGYEQYF
- TRBD2 TRBJ2-7 TRBV28 TGTGCCAGCAGTGTTACTAGCGGTTCCTACGAGCAGTACTTC CASSVTSGSYEQYF
once TRBD2 TRBJ2-3 TRBV7-2 TGTGCCAGCAGCTTTGGCGGGGGACGCACAGATACGCAGTATTTT CASSFGGGRTDTQYF
few - TRBJ1-1 TRBV4-1 TGCGCCAGCAGCCAGAGGGAGGACACTGAAGCTTTCTTT CASSQREDTEAFF
- TRBD1 TRBJ1-2 TRBV19 TGTGCCAGTAGTACAGACGGGACAGAAGCCTATGGCTACACCTTC CASSTDGTEAYGYTF
once TRBD1 TRBJ1-1 TRBV5-4 TGTGCCAGCAGCTTGGACGCCAGGGGGGACACTGAAGCTTTCTTT CASSLDARGDTEAFF
- TRBD1 TRBJ1-5 TRBV4-3 TGCGCCAGCAGCCAAGACAGGGGGCAGCCCCAGCATTTT CASSQDRGQPQHF
- - TRBJ1-1 TRBV6-5 TGTGCCAGCAGTTACATACAGAACACTGAAGCTTTCTTT CASSYIQNTEAFF
- TRBD1 TRBJ2-4 TRBV5-6 TGTGCCAGCAGCGGACAGGGGTCTCGCCTAGCCAAAAACATTCAGTACTTC CASSGQGSRLAKNIQYF
few - TRBJ2-7 TRBV29-1 TGCAGCGTTGGGGGCCCTGTTGAGCCCTACGAGCAGTACTTC CSVGGPVEPYEQYF
- - TRBJ2-5 TRBV6-6 TGTGCCAGCAGTTACAAAAGCGGGACACAAGAGACCCAGTACTTC CASSYKSGTQETQYF
- - TRBJ2-1 TRBV19 TGTGCCAGTATGGGAGGCTCCTACAATGAGCAGTTCTTC CASMGGSYNEQFF
- - TRBJ1-1 TRBV6-4 TGTGCCAGCAGTGCCGACATGAACACTGAAGCTTTCTTT CASSADMNTEAFF
- TRBD2 TRBJ2-2 TRBV7-2 TGTGCCAGCAGCCTACCACGCACAGGTCTCGGGAGGGGCGGGGAGCTGTTTTTT CASSLPRTGLGRGGELFF
- TRBD2 TRBJ2-2 TRBV7-7 TGTGCTAGCAGCCCTGGACTAGCGGCCACCGGGGAGCTGTTTTTT CASSPGLAATGELFF
- - TRBJ2-7 TRBV5-8 TGTGCCAGCAGAATTAAAGGGATGGGGGGTCGCTCCTACGAGCAGTACTTC CASRIKGMGGRSYEQYF
- - TRBJ2-1 TRBV28 TGTGCCAGCAGTTCCCCCCTCGGGAAAGGGGGAAATGAGCAATTCTTC CASSSPLGKGGNEQFF